These 26 T cell receptor beta chains originate from one sample sequenced in a study of neurological immune-mediated disorders. In TCRdb, the 5' RACE reads were re-called with MiXCR into one record per CDR3 protein. The sample records tens of thousands of distinct CDR3 sequences, 4.5% to 5.5% being singletons. Material: PBMCs. The receptors come from a man aged 25 to 40 with multiple sclerosis.

Ten or more counts support this clonotype. V and J are TRBV24-1 and TRBJ2-1; possible D gene TRBD1, 6 bases. Deletions cut 5 bases from V and 8 bases from J, with 18 bases between. CDR1 and CDR2 (germline): KGHDR, SFDVKD. The CDR3 extends over 15 amino acids. This chain's CDR3 is CATSAARGLSDEQFF. CDR3 coding DNA: TGTGCCACCAGTGCCGCCAGGGGCCTATCCGATGAGCAGTTCTTC.

This clonotype was detected ten times or more. This rearrangement joins TRBV18 to TRBJ2-1; possibly TRBD2 for D (6 bases). V dropped 3 bases and J dropped 0 bases, with 9 bases sitting between them. Germline CDR1 KGHSH, CDR2 LQKENI. The CDR3 loop spans 15 amino acids. The CDR3, as DNA: TGTGCCAGCTCACCCCCCGGGAGCTCCTACAATGAGCAGTTCTTC. Its translation: CASSPPGSSYNEQFF.

In this sample, this clonotype turned up many times. The rearrangement joins TRBV7-2 to TRBJ2-3; D remains ambiguous. CDR1 is SGHTA and CDR2 is FQGNSA in the germline V gene. CDR3 length: 14 residues. V was trimmed by 6 bases and J by 2 bases, leaving 12 bases between them. Written as DNA, the CDR3 is TGTGCCAGCAGTCTCCTAGGAATCACAGATACGCAGTATTTT. Protein sequence: CASSLLGITDTQYF.

This clonotype was counted many times. This chain joins TRBV5-1 and TRBJ1-2, with TRBD1 as a possible D gene (5 bases). The CDR3 is 14 amino acids. The ends were cut back, 4 bases at V and 3 bases at J, with 13 bases in the middle. Germline CDR1 and CDR2: SGHRS and YFSETQ. CDR3 sequence: CASSLLGRDYGYTF. CDR3 bases: TGCGCCAGCAGCCTCCTGGGCAGGGACTATGGCTACACCTTC. Based on the CDR3 plus reference TRBV5-1 and TRBJ1-2, the full variable domain is KAGVTQTPRYLIKTRGQQVTLSCSPISGHRSVSWYQQTPGQGLQFLFEYFSETQRNKGNFPGRFSGRQFSNSRSEMNVSTLELGDSALYLCASSLLGRDYGYTFGSGTRLTVV.

This clonotype was seen at least ten times. The genes are TRBV12-3 or TRBV12-4 and TRBJ1-1; D not certain. The CDR3 contains 13 residues. V dropped 6 bases and J dropped 1 base, with 9 bases sitting between them. In DNA form, the CDR3 reads TGTGCCAGCAGCTCACACAGGAACACTGAAGCTTTCTTT. Encoded protein: CASSSHRNTEAFF.

There are many counts of this clonotype. The CDR3 here is CASSLAGGDTSTDTQYF. Written as DNA, the CDR3 is TGTGCCAGCAGCTTAGCGGGGGGAGATACTAGCACAGATACGCAGTATTTT. The chain couples TRBV7-9 to TRBJ2-3; weak D call: TRBD2 (6 bases). The V gene's germline CDR1 is SEHNR and CDR2 FQNEAQ (reference sequence). The germline V and J ends were trimmed by 0 bases and 0 bases, with 13 bases remaining between them. The CDR3 spans 17 residues.

This clonotype has at least ten counts. The chain couples TRBV9 to TRBJ2-7; tentatively, D is TRBD1 or TRBD2 (5 bases each). V gave up 2 bases and J gave up 3 bases, with 18 bases separating them. Germline V gives CDR1 SGDLS, CDR2 YYNGEE. The CDR3 covers 16 residues. DNA of the CDR3: TGTGCCAGCAGCGTCGCGCCGGGACCGTCCAGCTACGAGCAGTACTTC. Translated, it gives CASSVAPGPSSYEQYF.

This clonotype was seen at least ten times. CDR3: CASSQDQAGVSTDTQYF. CDR3 nucleotides: TGTGCCAGCAGCCAAGATCAAGCGGGGGTTAGCACAGATACGCAGTATTTT. The J gene is TRBJ2-3, the V gene TRBV4-2; 8 bases match TRBD2. CDR3 length: 17 residues. Per the germline V gene, CDR1 is LGHNA and CDR2 is YNFKEQ. After removal of 0 bases from V and 0 bases from J, the junction contained 5 bases not matched to a gene.

This clonotype was seen ten or more times. The genes are TRBV6-5 and TRBJ1-1; no clear D. Germline CDR1 reads MNHEY; CDR2 reads SVGAGI. CDR3 size: 17 residues. With 0 bases removed from V and 0 bases from J, the gap between germline ends came to 14 bases. CDR3 region: CASSYSGSNQVNTEAFF. DNA of the CDR3: TGTGCCAGCAGTTACTCAGGCAGCAACCAAGTGAACACTGAAGCTTTCTTT.

This clonotype has at least ten counts. The DNA for the CDR3 is TGCAGTGCCCAAGTTAGGGGACTAGTGACAGATACGCAGTATTTT. Its translation: CSAQVRGLVTDTQYF. This sequence joins TRBV20-1 and TRBJ2-3, with 8 bases fitting TRBD2. CDR1 is DFQATT, CDR2 SNEGSKA, per germline (reference sequence). CDR3 length: 15 residues. V trimming: 6 bases; J trimming: 3 bases; junction bases outside the gene matches: 11.

Worth noting for this clonotype: Without the conserved terminal phenylalanine or tryptophan, this CDR3 likely stems from a read error. The chain recombines TRBV6-6 with TRBJ1-1; 8 bases are a match to TRBD1. Germline-derived CDR1 and CDR2 are MNHNY and SVGAGI (reference sequence). The V segment lost 2 bases and the J segment 7 bases; nucleotides outside the gene matches: 3. The CDR3 runs to 13 residues. This CDR3 reads CASSYDRGLEAFN. CDR3 DNA: TGTGCCAGCAGTTACGACAGGGGCCTTGAAGCTTTCAAT.

This clonotype was observed many times. The V gene is TRBV20-1, the J gene TRBJ1-5, with 7 bases identical to TRBD1. The CDR3 consists of 14 residues. Trimming took 5 bases from V and 1 from J; bases not matched to a gene: 5. CDR1 is DFQATT and CDR2 is SNEGSKA in the germline V gene (reference sequence). CDR3 nucleotide sequence: TGCAGTGCTCGACAGGGTTTGAGCAATCAGCCCCAGCATTTT. This gives the protein CSARQGLSNQPQHF.

This clonotype was detected many times. V is TRBV12-3 or TRBV12-4 and J is TRBJ1-4, with D unclear. V lost 5 bases to trimming and J lost 12 bases, with 19 bases between them. This CDR3 is built from 14 residues. CDR3 region: CASSPGLVSWELFF. As DNA, the CDR3 is TGTGCCAGCAGTCCGGGCCTTGTGTCGTGGGAACTGTTTTTT.

The table lists this clonotype with many counts. The rearrangement joins TRBV5-1 to TRBJ2-3; 7 bases line up with TRBD1. Germline trimming cut 5 bases from V and 3 bases from J; bases unmatched to any gene: 6. Germline assignment: CDR1 SGHRS and CDR2 YFSETQ. CDR3 length: 14 amino acids. CDR3 loop: CASSTTGLTDTQYF. The CDR3 region has the DNA TGCGCCAGCAGTACGACAGGGTTGACAGATACGCAGTATTTT.

The sample holds many counts of this clonotype. V usage is TRBV12-3 or TRBV12-4 and J usage is TRBJ1-6; 7 positions agree with TRBD1. The CDR3 sequence is 14 residues long. The J segment lost 6 bases and the V segment lost 11 bases, leaving 10 bases of the junction unmatched. The CDR3 protein is CASSQGDFNSPLHF. The CDR3, as DNA: TGTGCCTCCTCTCAGGGGGACTTTAATTCACCCCTCCACTTT.

The V call is TRBV6-5, the J call TRBJ1-1; possible D gene TRBD1, 5 bases. Deletions cut 0 bases from V and 6 bases from J, with 11 bases between. In germline, CDR1 is MNHEY, CDR2 SVGAGI. The CDR3 spans 14 residues. The CDR3 sequence is CASSYSNGGAEAFF. The CDR3 DNA reads TGTGCCAGCAGTTACTCTAATGGGGGGGCTGAAGCTTTCTTT.

This clonotype was observed at least ten times. The rearrangement joins TRBV7-3 to TRBJ2-1; D perhaps matches TRBD2 (6 bases). This CDR3 has 16 amino acids. V was pared by 2 bases and J by 4 bases, with 15 bases between. CDR1 and CDR2 from the germline V gene are SGHTA and FQGTGA. CDR3 coding DNA: TGTGCCAGCAGCTTAGTCAGCGGGCTGGGGTACAATGAGCAGTTCTTC. Amino acids: CASSLVSGLGYNEQFF.

This clonotype showed up many times. V usage is TRBV20-1 and J usage is TRBJ2-3; the match to TRBD2 covers 10 bases. The CDR3 consists of 17 residues. V lost 3 bases to trimming and J lost 4 bases; unmatched junction nucleotides: 13. CDR1 and CDR2 (germline): DFQATT, SNEGSKA (reference sequence). Written as DNA, the CDR3 is TGCAGTGCTAGCTCGTCCCTAGCGGGGGAGGGGCCAGATACGCAGTATTTT. Translating gives CSASSSLAGEGPDTQYF.

This clonotype was recorded only once. It may be a read error: a sequence one base away is much more abundant. The genes are TRBV11-2 and TRBJ2-7; D is perhaps TRBD1 (5 bases). Per the germline V gene, CDR1 is SGHAT and CDR2 is FQNNGV. V was pared by 1 base and J by 5 bases, with 12 bases between. This CDR3 comprises 14 residues. CDR3 sequence (DNA): TGTGCCAGCAGCTTAGTGACAGCGAGTCACGAGCAGTACTTC. Its translation is CASSLVTASHEQYF.

This clonotype came up many times. This chain links TRBV7-9 with TRBJ1-1; 10 bases match TRBD1. Unmatched junction bases numbered 7, after V lost 6 bases and J lost 3 bases. In germline, CDR1 is SEHNR, CDR2 FQNEAQ (reference sequence). CDR3 length equals 15 residues. Here the CDR3 reads CASRSDRGRDTEAFF. CDR3 nucleotide sequence: TGTGCCAGCAGATCAGACAGGGGGCGGGACACTGAAGCTTTCTTT.

This clonotype was observed at least ten times. The chain joins TRBV7-2 to TRBJ2-2; D not certain. Trimming removed 4 bases at V and 3 bases at J, with 3 bases between. In germline, CDR1 is SGHTA, CDR2 FQGNSA. The CDR3 length is 12 residues. The CDR3, as DNA: TGTGCCAGCAGCTACTACACCGGGGAGCTGTTTTTT. It specifies CASSYYTGELFF.

This clonotype was counted many times. This chain links TRBV12-3 or TRBV12-4 with TRBJ1-2; TRBD1 aligns across 9 bases. With 3 bases clipped from V and 3 bases from J, the junction kept 2 bases outside the gene matches. The CDR3 loop spans 14 amino acids. CDR3 loop: CASSLDRGYYGYTF. In DNA, the CDR3 is TGTGCCAGCAGTTTGGACAGGGGCTACTATGGCTACACCTTC.

This clonotype is termed medium-sized. This sequence joins TRBV24-1 and TRBJ1-1; TRBD1 is a possible D gene (5 bases). Germline-derived CDR1 and CDR2 are KGHDR and SFDVKD. The V gene lost 5 bases and the J gene lost 3 bases, with 27 bases spanning the gap. The CDR3 runs to 19 residues. CDR3 sequence: CATSGPGSRGVGSDTEAFF. CDR3 DNA sequence: TGTGCCACCAGTGGTCCCGGGAGTCGGGGCGTGGGTTCGGACACTGAAGCTTTCTTT.

This clonotype was seen a few times. V usage is TRBV29-1 and J usage is TRBJ2-7; perhaps D is TRBD1 or TRBD2 (5 bases each). This CDR3 is built from 13 residues. Germline assignment: CDR1 SQVTM and CDR2 ANQGSEA. V gave up 4 bases and J gave up 0 bases, with 10 bases separating them. The CDR3 DNA reads TGCAGCGTTGCGGGGCCGAGCTCCTACGAGCAGTACGTC. Translated: CSVAGPSSYEQYV.

This clonotype was observed a few times. This sequence joins TRBV7-8 and TRBJ1-2, with a possible D match to TRBD1 (6 bases). Germline CDR1 is SGHVS and CDR2 is FQNEAQ. With 5 bases removed from V and 5 bases from J, the gap between germline ends came to 15 bases. The CDR3 covers 14 residues. The CDR3 protein is CASSRGQLRYGYTF. Written as DNA, the CDR3 is TGTGCCAGCAGCCGCGGACAGCTCCGTTATGGCTACACCTTC.

This clonotype occurred a few times. Sequence at one end of the junction differs from germline and may be a read error. The chain carries TRBV4-1 and TRBJ1-5; D remains ambiguous. CDR3 length equals 14 residues. The germline CDR1 and CDR2 sequences are MGHRA and YSYEKL. The CDR3 sequence is CASSQDQADQPQNF. Here the CDR3 DNA reads TGCGCCAGCAGCCAAGACCAGGCGGATCAGCCCCAGAATTTT.